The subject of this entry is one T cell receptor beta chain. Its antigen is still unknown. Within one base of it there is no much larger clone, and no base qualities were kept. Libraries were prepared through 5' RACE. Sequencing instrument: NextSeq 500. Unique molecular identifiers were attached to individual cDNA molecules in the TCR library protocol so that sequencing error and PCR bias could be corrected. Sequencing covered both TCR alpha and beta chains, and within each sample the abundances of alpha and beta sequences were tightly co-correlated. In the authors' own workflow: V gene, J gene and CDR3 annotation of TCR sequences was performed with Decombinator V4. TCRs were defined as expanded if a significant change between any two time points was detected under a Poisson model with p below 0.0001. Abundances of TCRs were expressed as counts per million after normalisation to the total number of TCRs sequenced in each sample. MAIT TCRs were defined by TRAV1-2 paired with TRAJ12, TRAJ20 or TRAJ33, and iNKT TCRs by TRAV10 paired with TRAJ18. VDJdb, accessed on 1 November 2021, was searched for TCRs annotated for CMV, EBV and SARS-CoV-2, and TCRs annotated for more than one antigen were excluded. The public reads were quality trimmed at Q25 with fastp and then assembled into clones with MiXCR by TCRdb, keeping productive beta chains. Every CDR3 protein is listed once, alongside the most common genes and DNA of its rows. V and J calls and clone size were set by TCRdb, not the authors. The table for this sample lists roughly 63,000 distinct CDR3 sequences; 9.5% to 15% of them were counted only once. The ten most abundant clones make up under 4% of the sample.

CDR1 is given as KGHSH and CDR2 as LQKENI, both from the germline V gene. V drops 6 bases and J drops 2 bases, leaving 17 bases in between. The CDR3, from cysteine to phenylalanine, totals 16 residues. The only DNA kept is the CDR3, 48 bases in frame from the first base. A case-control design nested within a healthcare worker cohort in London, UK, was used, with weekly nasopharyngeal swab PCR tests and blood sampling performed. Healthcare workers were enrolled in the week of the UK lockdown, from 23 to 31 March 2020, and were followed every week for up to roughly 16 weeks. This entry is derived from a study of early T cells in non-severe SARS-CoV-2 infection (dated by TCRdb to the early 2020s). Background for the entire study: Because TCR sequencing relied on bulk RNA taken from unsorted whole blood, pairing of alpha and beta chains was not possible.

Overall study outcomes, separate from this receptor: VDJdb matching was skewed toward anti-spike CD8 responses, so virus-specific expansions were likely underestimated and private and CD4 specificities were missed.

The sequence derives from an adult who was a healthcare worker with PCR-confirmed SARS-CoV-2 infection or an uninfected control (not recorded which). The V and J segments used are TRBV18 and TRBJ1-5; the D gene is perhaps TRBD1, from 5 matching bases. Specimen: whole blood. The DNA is TGTGCCAGCTCCCCAGGTTTGGGGGGTGGCAATCAGCCCCAGCATTTT. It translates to CASSPGLGGGNQPQHF.